These 28 T cell receptor beta chains were all obtained from the same sample, sequenced in a study of memory CD8 T cells in hepatitis C reinfection (TCRdb year 2017). Reading the label with the study, this specimen's time point is: pre-reinfection, 55 to 20 weeks before reinfection detection. TCR sequencing was performed on the sorted cells directly ex vivo, without any in vitro expansion beforehand. The library was made by the immunoSEQ multiplex PCR assay. TCRdb's version of the immuneACCESS table is confined to in-frame rearrangements and falls short of the full clone set. An unresolved V gene accounts for under half of the shortfall where checked; the remainder is of unknown origin. In all, the sample holds about 6,200 clones, and approximately 90% of those were seen once. The ten most abundant clones make up about 20% of the sample. Sequenced sample: naive CD8+ T cells sorted from blood. What the cell subset or site label conveys for this sample: total naive CD8+CD45RO- T cells. The source of these receptors is a man in his fifties with hepatitis C virus infection.

The chain has TRBV9 and TRBJ2-1, with 9 nucleotides matching TRBD2. The ends lost 5 bases at V and 9 bases at J; junction bases unmatched: 15. Germline V gives CDR1 SGDLS, CDR2 YYNGEE. The CDR3 loop spans 16 amino acids. The CDR3 DNA follows: TGTGCCAGCAGTATCACCGGGACTAGCATAAACGGTGAGCAGTTCTTC. Protein product: CASSITGTSINGEQFF.

This chain's CDR3 is CAWSRRLAGGYEQYF. The CDR3, as DNA: TGTGCCTGGAGTCGTAGACTAGCGGGAGGCTACGAGCAGTACTTC. The chain couples TRBV30 to TRBJ2-7; 13 bases are a match to TRBD2. V shed 2 bases and J 3 bases; nucleotides not matched to a gene: 4. The CDR3 length is 15 residues. Germline CDR1 GTSNPN, CDR2 SVGIG (reference sequence).

The V and J genes are TRBV7-6 and TRBJ2-2; 7 bases are shared with TRBD2. The CDR3 has 15 amino acids. Germline V gene sequence: CDR1 SGHVS, CDR2 FNYEAQ. V was pared by 2 bases and J by 4 bases, with 4 bases of the junction left unmatched. The CDR3 sequence is CASSLISGPTGELFF. The CDR3 DNA sequence: TGTGCCAGCAGCTTAATTAGCGGGCCCACCGGGGAGCTGTTTTTT.

This chain links TRBV7-9 with TRBJ2-1; perhaps TRBD2 as D (6 bases). Germline values: CDR1 SEHNR, CDR2 FQNEAQ (reference sequence). This CDR3 is built from 16 residues. V shed 5 bases and J shed 0 bases, with 14 bases lying between them. The CDR3 nucleotides read TGTGCCAGCAGCCCCAGCGGGCGGAGCTCCTACAATGAGCAGTTCTTC. Protein: CASSPSGRSSYNEQFF.

The V and J genes are TRBV28 and TRBJ2-1; the match to TRBD1 covers 10 bases. This CDR3 comprises 15 residues. The germline gives CDR1 MDHEN, CDR2 SYDVKM. J lost 2 bases, V lost 5 bases, and 3 bases had no gene match. The CDR3 loop reads CASSGGQGAYNEQFF. The CDR3 DNA follows: TGTGCCAGCAGTGGAGGACAGGGGGCCTACAATGAGCAGTTCTTC.

The chain combines TRBV21-1 with TRBJ2-5; TRBD2 is taken as the D call from the table, unchecked against the DNA. Gene TRBJ2-7 matches the end of the DNA better, so the J call may be wrong. TRBV21-1 is annotated as a pseudogene. The CDR3 sequence is 18 residues long. The CDR3: CASSKYRGEPGVSYEQYF. For the CDR3, the DNA is TGTGCCAGCAGCAAGTACCGGGGTGAGCCGGGAGTCTCCTACGAGCAGTACTTC.

The genes are TRBV7-9 and TRBJ2-1; perhaps TRBD2 as D (5 bases). Germline-derived CDR1 and CDR2 are SEHNR and FQNEAQ (reference sequence). CDR3 size: 15 residues. The V end lost 1 base, the J end lost 8 bases, and 15 bases lay between the germline ends. The CDR3 here is CASSLVLEVVHEQFF. The CDR3, as DNA: TGTGCCAGCAGCTTAGTACTAGAAGTTGTCCATGAGCAGTTCTTC.

The chain recombines TRBV2 with TRBJ1-2; D might be TRBD1 (5 bases). V lost 4 bases to trimming and J lost 1 base, with 13 bases between them. CDR3 length equals 15 residues. The germline CDR1 and CDR2 sequences are SNHLY and FYNNEI. CDR3 loop: CASSGQSRINYGYTF. In nucleotides, the CDR3 is TGTGCCAGCAGTGGACAGTCAAGAATTAACTATGGCTACACCTTC.

CDR3 sequence: CASTPTAVGGEQYF. DNA for the CDR3: TGTGCCAGTACCCCGACAGCCGTGGGGGGCGAGCAGTACTTC. This chain uses TRBV19 with TRBJ2-7; a possible D gene is TRBD2 (6 bases). Germline-derived CDR1 and CDR2 are LNHDA and SQIVND (reference sequence). With 7 bases removed from V and 6 bases from J, the gap between germline ends came to 19 bases. The CDR3 is 14 residues long.

The chain uses TRBV5-1 and TRBJ2-7; D gene ambiguous. Deletions cut 4 bases from V and 2 bases from J, with 13 bases between. CDR1 is SGHRS and CDR2 is YFSETQ in the germline V gene. CDR3 size: 14 residues. In DNA, the CDR3 is TGCGCCAGCAGCATGGGCGGCCTTACCTACGAGCAGTACTTC. It is translated as CASSMGGLTYEQYF. The full variable domain, rest sourced from reference TRBV5-1 and TRBJ2-7, is KAGVTQTPRYLIKTRGQQVTLSCSPISGHRSVSWYQQTPGQGLQFLFEYFSETQRNKGNFPGRFSGRQFSNSRSEMNVSTLELGDSALYLCASSMGGLTYEQYFGPGTRLTVT.

The CDR3 reads CASSFDRGSYEQYF. CDR3 bases: TGTGCCAGCAGCTTTGACAGGGGGTCCTACGAGCAGTACTTC. This sequence joins TRBV7-9 and TRBJ2-7; TRBD1 matches at 9 bases. The CDR3 consists of 14 residues. Germline CDR1 SEHNR, CDR2 FQNEAQ (reference sequence). Germline trimming cut 3 bases from V and 1 base from J; bases unmatched to any gene: 1.

This clone turned up a few times. The gene calls are TRBV11-2 and TRBJ2-7, with 7 nucleotides matching TRBD2. Germline CDR1 is SGHAT and CDR2 is FQNNGV. The trim removed 1 base at V and 7 bases at J, leaving 10 bases unmatched. The CDR3 runs to 15 residues. The CDR3 DNA reads TGTGCCAGCAGCTTAGCCGGACTAGGAGCTTGGGAGCAGTACTTC. It yields the protein CASSLAGLGAWEQYF.

This rearrangement joins TRBV6-5 to TRBJ1-1; D might be TRBD1 (6 bases). This CDR3 has 13 amino acids. The V end was cut by 6 bases, the J end by 1 base, with 9 bases between. The germline CDR1 and CDR2 sequences are MNHEY and SVGAGI. The CDR3 sequence: CASSLTGNTEAFF. CDR3 sequence (DNA): TGTGCCAGCAGCCTGACAGGGAACACTGAAGCTTTCTTT.

The rearrangement uses TRBV10-2 and TRBJ2-1; D may be TRBD2 (5 bases). The CDR3 spans 14 residues. Trimming took off 5 bases at V and 2 bases at J, with 10 bases between the two ends. Germline values: CDR1 WSHSY, CDR2 SAAADI. As DNA, the CDR3 is TGCGCCAGCAGTCCAGCGGTAACCTACAATGAGCAGTTCTTC. Its protein product is CASSPAVTYNEQFF.

The chain joins TRBV19 to TRBJ2-1, with D unclear. This CDR3 comprises 13 residues. Germline-derived CDR1 and CDR2 are LNHDA and SQIVND (reference sequence). V shed 7 bases and J shed 0 bases, with 7 bases lying between them. The CDR3 nucleotides read TGTGCCAGTAATTCACTCTCCTACAATGAGCAGTTCTTC. It specifies CASNSLSYNEQFF.

The rearrangement links TRBV5-6 to TRBJ2-1; TRBD1 might be the D (7 bases). The CDR3 has 15 amino acids. V gave up 3 bases and J gave up 6 bases, with 16 bases separating them. The germline V gene encodes CDR1 SGHDT and CDR2 YYEEEE. The chain's CDR3 is CASSSGQGGGNEQFF. The CDR3 DNA is TGTGCCAGCAGCTCAGGTCAGGGGGGAGGCAATGAGCAGTTCTTC.

The rearrangement uses TRBV7-9 and TRBJ2-5, with TRBD1 matching 7 bases. This CDR3 has 14 amino acids. CDR1 and CDR2 from the germline V gene are SEHNR and FQNEAQ (reference sequence). J was trimmed by 5 bases and V by 3 bases; bases with no gene match: 6. In DNA form, the CDR3 reads TGTGCCAGCAGCTTCAAAAGGGGGCTGGAGACCCAGTACTTC. As protein: CASSFKRGLETQYF.

The chain links TRBV11-3 to TRBJ2-5; D is undetermined. The DNA matches TRBJ2-7 better at its end, which makes the J call doubtful. CDR3 length: 13 residues. Germline CDR1 is SGHNT and CDR2 is YENEEA. CDR3 nucleotide sequence: TGTGCCAGCAGTGGGAATCAGGACTACGAGCAGTACTTC. Protein: CASSGNQDYEQYF.

The chain has TRBV5-1 and TRBJ2-3; possible D gene TRBD2, 6 bases. Trimming took off 4 bases at V and 5 bases at J, with 11 bases between the two ends. The CDR3 extends over 13 amino acids. Per the germline V gene, CDR1 is SGHRS and CDR2 is YFSETQ. The CDR3 DNA sequence: TGCGCCAGCAGCAGCAGGGAGGTAGATACGCAGTATTTT. It translates to CASSSREVDTQYF.

By proportion, this clone is medium-sized. This chain uses TRBV19 with TRBJ1-4; D unresolved. Germline CDR1 is LNHDA and CDR2 is SQIVND (reference sequence). The CDR3 contains 15 residues. Trimming cost V 5 bases and J 0 bases, with 10 bases left between them. The DNA for the CDR3 is TGTGCCAGTAGTTTCGGAGAAACAACTAATGAAAAACTGTTTTTT. It translates to CASSFGETTNEKLFF.

The J gene is TRBJ2-1, the V gene TRBV7-3; tentatively, D is TRBD1 (5 bases). Per germline, CDR1 SGHTA and CDR2 FQGTGA. The CDR3 consists of 13 residues. Trimming stripped 5 bases from V and 3 bases from J, with 8 bases between. The DNA for the CDR3 is TGTGCCAGCAGCGCCGACAGCTACAATGAGCAGTTCTTC. This codes for CASSADSYNEQFF. Full variable domain (rest looked up from reference TRBV7-3 and TRBJ2-1): GAGVSQTPSNKVTEKGKYVELRCDPISGHTALYWYRQSLGQGPEFLIYFQGTGAADDSGLPNDRFFAVRPEGSVSTLKIQRTERGDSAVYLCASSADSYNEQFFGPGTRLTVL.

This chain links TRBV28 with TRBJ1-2; 10 nucleotides match TRBD1. With V trimmed by 5 bases and J by 3 bases, 3 bases remained unmatched. Looked up from germline, CDR1 is MDHEN and CDR2 is SYDVKM. The CDR3 covers 14 residues. The CDR3 DNA is TGTGCCAGCAGTCGACAGGGGGCGGACTATGGCTACACCTTC. This gives the protein CASSRQGADYGYTF.

Notes on this clone: A far larger clone is off by one base, so a read error is likely. The sample has other DNA sequences that encode this CDR3 too. This chain connects TRBV7-2 to TRBJ2-3; TRBD2 matches 8 bases. CDR3 size: 14 residues. The germline V gene has CDR1 SGHTA and CDR2 FQGNSA. V lost 5 bases, J lost 6 bases, and 7 bases stayed unmatched. CDR3 region: CASSQGAGVDTQYF. The CDR3 coding sequence is TGTGCCAGCAGCCAGGGAGCGGGAGTGGATACGCAGTATTTT.

This chain connects TRBV5-4 to TRBJ2-5, with D possibly matching TRBD2 (5 bases). This CDR3 is 14 amino acids long. V was shortened by 3 bases and J by 3 bases, with 12 bases between the two germline ends. CDR1 SGHNT and CDR2 YYREEE come from the germline V gene (reference sequence). The CDR3 protein is CASSSEPGEETQYF. The CDR3 nucleotides are TGTGCCAGCAGCTCTGAGCCCGGGGAAGAGACCCAGTACTTC.

The sample holds one count of this clone. This rearrangement joins TRBV27 to TRBJ2-1; D ambiguous. CDR1 is MNHEY and CDR2 is SMNVEV in the germline V gene (reference sequence). Trimming shortened V by 0 bases and J by 4 bases, and 4 bases separated the two germline ends. The CDR3 consists of 13 residues. The CDR3: CASSLSLYNEQFF. For the CDR3, the DNA is TGTGCCAGCAGTTTATCACTATACAATGAGCAGTTCTTC.

The chain combines TRBV7-9 with TRBJ2-1, with 8 positions matching TRBD2. Per the germline V gene, CDR1 is SEHNR and CDR2 is FQNEAQ (reference sequence). The CDR3 spans 14 residues. With 2 bases clipped from V and 7 bases from J, the junction kept 4 bases outside the gene matches. The CDR3 region has the DNA TGTGCCAGCAGCTTAAGCGGGAGTTTAAATGAGCAGTTCTTC. Protein sequence: CASSLSGSLNEQFF.

The V gene is TRBV7-8, the J gene TRBJ2-1, with 10 bases identical to TRBD2. CDR1 and CDR2 from the germline V gene are SGHVS and FQNEAQ. With 2 bases clipped from V and 3 bases from J, the junction kept 4 bases outside the gene matches. The CDR3 has 16 residues. This chain's CDR3 is CASSLPSGSFYNEQFF. As DNA, the CDR3 is TGTGCCAGCAGCTTACCTAGCGGGAGTTTCTACAATGAGCAGTTCTTC.

This chain links TRBV5-6 with TRBJ1-2; 10 positions match TRBD1. J gave up 4 bases and V 3 bases, and 6 bases lay outside the gene matches. CDR1 and CDR2 (germline): SGHDT, YYEEEE. The CDR3 has 15 residues. The CDR3 region is CASSSPGTGVYGYTF. Here the CDR3 DNA reads TGTGCCAGCAGCTCCCCAGGGACAGGGGTCTATGGCTACACCTTC.